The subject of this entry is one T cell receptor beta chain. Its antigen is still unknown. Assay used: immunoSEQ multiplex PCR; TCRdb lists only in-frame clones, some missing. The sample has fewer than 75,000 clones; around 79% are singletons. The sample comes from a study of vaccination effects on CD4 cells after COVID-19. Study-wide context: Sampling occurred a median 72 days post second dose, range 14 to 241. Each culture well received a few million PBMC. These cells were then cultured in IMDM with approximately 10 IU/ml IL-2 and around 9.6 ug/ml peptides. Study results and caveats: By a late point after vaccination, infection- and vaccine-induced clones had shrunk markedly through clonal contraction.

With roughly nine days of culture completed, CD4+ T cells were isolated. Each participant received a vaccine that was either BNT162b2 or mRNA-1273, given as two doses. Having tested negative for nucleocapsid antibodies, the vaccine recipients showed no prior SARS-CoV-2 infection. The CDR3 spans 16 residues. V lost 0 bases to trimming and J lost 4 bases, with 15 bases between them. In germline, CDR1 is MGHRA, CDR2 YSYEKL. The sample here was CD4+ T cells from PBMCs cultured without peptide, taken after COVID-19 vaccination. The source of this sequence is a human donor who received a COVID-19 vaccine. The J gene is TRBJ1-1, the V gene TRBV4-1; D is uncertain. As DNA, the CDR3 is TGCGCCAGCAGCCAAGACGCTCTCATGGGAGGCACTGAAGCTTTCTTT. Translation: CASSQDALMGGTEAFF.